This T cell receptor beta chain derives from a study of cytomegalovirus exposure and HLA in healthy donors. General observations from the study: The productive fraction for most TCR beta V segments was about 90% or about 30% in an earlier analysis. Several top significant clusters appeared, in a later analysis, to be linked to common viral pathogens. Later on, an analysis tied some 17,000 TCR beta sequences to HLA alleles at 0.05 false discovery rate.

As to this clone: Its target is unknown.

The CDR3 contains 15 residues. Per the germline V gene, CDR1 is SGHRS and CDR2 is YFSETQ. V dropped 4 bases and J dropped 2; count of bases not matched to a gene: 7. PCR involved 60 Vbeta and 13 Jbeta primers. TCRdb's copy holds only in-frame clones and misses some; the assay was immunoSEQ multiplex PCR. The sample carries under 150,000 clones, around 79% recorded once. In nominal health when sampled, donors likely had unrecorded immune exposures nonetheless. This chain uses TRBV5-1 with TRBJ2-3; 7 bases align to TRBD2. This sequence originates from a woman between 40 and 50 years old in good health and CMV-seropositive. The sequenced sample was PBMCs. In DNA, the CDR3 is TGCGCCAGCAGCGTAACTAGCGATAACACAGATACGCAGTATTTT. Encoded protein: CASSVTSDNTDTQYF. Drawing the rest from reference TRBV5-1 and TRBJ2-3, the complete variable domain is KAGVTQTPRYLIKTRGQQVTLSCSPISGHRSVSWYQQTPGQGLQFLFEYFSETQRNKGNFPGRFSGRQFSNSRSEMNVSTLELGDSALYLCASSVTSDNTDTQYFGPGTRLTVL.